One sample yielded the 26 T cell receptor beta chains listed below, sequenced in a study of T cell responses to AZD1222 COVID-19 vaccine. TCRdb's table, derived via immunoSEQ multiplex PCR, lists solely in-frame clones and lacks some. The table includes 150,000 to 200,000 clones, 75% to 90% detected once. This sample comprised peripheral blood, obtained on day 0 of AZD1222 vaccination. These receptors all stem from an adult in good health.

Notes on this clone: A read error may be the cause here, since a much bigger clone is one base away. The chain employs TRBV6-5 and TRBJ2-7, with D perhaps matching TRBD2 (6 bases). Trimming shortened V by 3 bases and J by 2 bases, and 14 bases separated the two germline ends. The germline V gene has CDR1 MNHEY and CDR2 SVGAGI. The CDR3 covers 15 residues. The CDR3 DNA follows: TGTGCCAGCAGTTATGGTATAAGCGGGCCCTACGAGCAGTACTTC. Its protein is CASSYGISGPYEQYF.

This clone was detected only a few times. The chain joins TRBV13 to TRBJ1-6; D ambiguous. Germline V lookup: CDR1 PRHDT, CDR2 FYEKMQ (reference sequence). Trimming cost V 6 bases and J 7 bases, with 19 bases left between them. The length of the CDR3 is 16 residues. As DNA, the CDR3 is TGTGCCAGCAGGTCCCTAGGTGAGGGTTACAATTCACCCCTCCACTTT. Translated: CASRSLGEGYNSPLHF.

The chain couples TRBV4-1 to TRBJ2-1; 10 bases fit TRBD1. The J segment lost 15 bases and the V segment lost 3 bases, leaving 23 bases of the junction unmatched. Germline CDR1 reads MGHRA; CDR2 reads YSYEKL. This CDR3 is 18 amino acids long. The CDR3 here is CASSQGTGVLGGTGYMFF. The CDR3 DNA reads TGCGCCAGCAGCCAGGGGACAGGGGTTCTGGGGGGTACTGGTTATATGTTCTTC.

V is TRBV2 and J is TRBJ2-7; weak D call: TRBD2 (5 bases). Per germline, CDR1 SNHLY and CDR2 FYNNEI. The CDR3 contains 14 residues. Between the trimmed V and J ends, which lost 3 bases and 0 bases, there was a span of 9 bases. The CDR3: CASSEEADSYEQYF. CDR3 bases: TGTGCCAGCAGTGAGGAGGCGGACTCCTACGAGCAGTACTTC.

The V gene is TRBV11-2, the J gene TRBJ2-7; no firm D call. Between the trimmed V and J ends, which lost 3 bases and 2 bases, there was a span of 5 bases. Germline V gene sequence: CDR1 SGHAT, CDR2 FQNNGV. The CDR3 loop spans 12 amino acids. The CDR3 sequence: CASSFRAYEQYV. DNA for the CDR3: TGTGCCAGCAGCTTTCGGGCCTACGAGCAGTACGTC.

This chain connects TRBV7-3 to TRBJ2-3; D possibly corresponds to TRBD2 (5 bases). Trimming took off 2 bases at V and 4 bases at J, with 13 bases between the two ends. The CDR3 has 15 amino acids. CDR1 is SGHTA, CDR2 FQGTGA, per germline. The CDR3 DNA follows: TGTGCCAGCAGCTTACTGGCCGGGGTTCCAGATACGCAGTATTTT. It encodes CASSLLAGVPDTQYF.

This sequence joins TRBV24-1 and TRBJ1-3; TRBD1 aligns across 7 bases. V shed 3 bases and J 0 bases; nucleotides not matched to a gene: 7. Germline values: CDR1 KGHDR, CDR2 SFDVKD. There are 17 residues in the CDR3. The CDR3 region has the DNA TGTGCCACCAGTGATGCCGGGACAGACAACTCTGGAAACACCATATATTTT. Protein product: CATSDAGTDNSGNTIYF.

This clone was seen only once. The rearrangement uses TRBV10-1 and TRBJ1-6; tentative D call: TRBD1 (6 bases). The germline V gene encodes CDR1 WNHNN and CDR2 SYGVQD (reference sequence). This CDR3 is built from 12 residues. V lost 10 bases to trimming and J lost 6 bases, with 10 bases between them. The CDR3 DNA is TGCGCCACCGGACAGTCTAATTCACCCCTCCACTTT. As protein: CATGQSNSPLHF.

This sequence joins TRBV7-9 and TRBJ2-7, with no clear D. V was pared by 1 base and J by 2 bases, with 12 bases between. Germline CDR1 and CDR2: SEHNR and FQNEAQ (reference sequence). The CDR3 contains 15 residues. The CDR3 DNA reads TGTGCCAGCAGCTTAGACGGCAGAAAAGCCTACGAGCAGTACTTC. Translated, it gives CASSLDGRKAYEQYF.

The V call is TRBV19, the J call TRBJ1-3, with no clear D. Between the trimmed V and J ends, which lost 8 bases and 0 bases, there was a span of 11 bases. Germline V gives CDR1 LNHDA, CDR2 SQIVND (reference sequence). There are 14 residues in the CDR3. The CDR3 DNA follows: TGTGCCAGTCAAACGCAGCACTCTGGAAACACCATATATTTT. Translating it yields CASQTQHSGNTIYF.

The CDR3 is CASSQDRRGSLYEQYV. DNA for the CDR3: TGCGCCAGCAGCCAAGACCGTCGAGGGTCTCTGTACGAGCAGTACGTC. The chain joins TRBV4-1 to TRBJ2-7; maybe TRBD2 (5 bases). Per the germline V gene, CDR1 is MGHRA and CDR2 is YSYEKL. CDR3 length equals 16 residues. V shed 0 bases and J shed 4 bases, with 16 bases lying between them.

This clone appeared a few times. The V gene is TRBV9, the J gene TRBJ2-2, with a possible D match to TRBD1 (6 bases). Looked up from germline, CDR1 is SGDLS and CDR2 is YYNGEE. CDR3 size: 14 residues. The V gene lost 4 bases and the J gene lost 6 bases, with 13 bases spanning the gap. The DNA of the CDR3 is TGTGCCAGCAGCCTAGGGACATTCTCCGGGGAGCTGTTTTTT. Translated, it gives CASSLGTFSGELFF.

The gene calls are TRBV6-2 or TRBV6-3 and TRBJ2-2; D is ambiguous. The length of the CDR3 is 12 residues. V gave up 6 bases and J gave up 1 base, with 3 bases separating them. Per germline, CDR1 MNHEY and CDR2 SVGEGT. CDR3 residues: CASSRNTGELFF. The CDR3 bases are TGTGCCAGCAGCCGGAACACCGGGGAGCTGTTTTTT.

In this sample, this clone turned up once. The chain uses TRBV19 and TRBJ1-1, with D perhaps matching TRBD1 (5 bases). Trimming took 7 bases from V and 11 from J, leaving 11 bases between them. Germline assignment: CDR1 LNHDA and CDR2 SQIVND (reference sequence). The length of the CDR3 is 10 residues. The CDR3 DNA follows: TGTGCCAGTAAGGACAAGGAGGCTTTCTTT. Translating gives CASKDKEAFF. The complete variable domain, with remaining parts taken from reference TRBV19 and TRBJ1-1, reads DGGITQSPKYLFRKEGQNVTLSCEQNLNHDAMYWYRQDPGQGLRLIYYSQIVNDFQKGDIAEGYSVSREKKESFPLTVTSAQKNPTAFYLCASKDKEAFFGQGTRLTVV.

The genes are TRBV28 and TRBJ1-4; D remains ambiguous. This CDR3 is built from 12 residues. Per germline, CDR1 MDHEN and CDR2 SYDVKM. Trimming left V 4 bases short and J 0 bases short, with 0 bases between. Written as DNA, the CDR3 is TGTGCCAGCAGTTCAACTAATGAAAAACTGTTTTTT. Translating gives CASSSTNEKLFF.

This chain joins TRBV5-8 and TRBJ2-7, with TRBD1 identical over 10 bases. The V and J ends lost 4 bases and 0 bases, in that order; junction bases with no gene match: 4. The V gene's germline CDR1 is SGHTS and CDR2 YDEGEE. CDR3 length equals 15 residues. The CDR3 here is CASSNRDRGSYEQYF. As DNA, the CDR3 is TGTGCCAGCAGCAACCGGGACAGGGGCTCCTACGAGCAGTACTTC.

This clone was detected only once. The chain employs TRBV18 and TRBJ2-2; 11 nucleotides align to TRBD1. Germline values: CDR1 KGHSH, CDR2 LQKENI. The CDR3 has 16 residues. V trimming: 1 base; J trimming: 4 bases; junction bases outside the gene matches: 2. CDR3 protein: CASSPRGQGATGELFF. The CDR3 coding sequence is TGTGCCAGCTCACCACGTGGACAGGGGGCCACCGGGGAGCTGTTTTTT.

The CDR3 loop is CATSDLQRGGLLYGYTF. The CDR3 nucleotides are TGTGCCACCAGTGATTTACAACGGGGGGGACTCCTATATGGCTACACCTTC. The chain carries TRBV24-1 and TRBJ1-2; possible D gene TRBD1, 5 bases. The V end lost 1 base, the J end lost 5 bases, and 19 bases lay between the germline ends. The CDR3 sequence is 17 residues long. Germline V gene data show CDR1 as KGHDR and CDR2 as SFDVKD.

The chain employs TRBV14 and TRBJ1-1, with no clear D. The germline gives CDR1 SGHDN, CDR2 FVKESK. The CDR3 loop spans 14 amino acids. V lost 10 bases and J lost 1, with 16 bases in between. CDR3 loop: CATTGGRQNTEAFF. The DNA for the CDR3 is TGTGCCACCACGGGCGGCCGGCAGAACACTGAAGCTTTCTTT.

This chain links TRBV6-4 with TRBJ2-3; 8 positions agree with TRBD2. Germline V gene sequence: CDR1 MRHNA, CDR2 SNTAGT. This CDR3 has 16 amino acids. Unmatched junction bases numbered 9, after V lost 3 bases and J lost 4 bases. The CDR3, as DNA: TGTGCCAGCAGTGATACACCGGGGGGGCCGTCAGATACGCAGTATTTT. Amino acid sequence: CASSDTPGGPSDTQYF.

The V gene is TRBV23-1, the J gene TRBJ2-5; possibly TRBD1 for D (6 bases). TRBV23-1 is noted as an ORF with a role that remains uncertain. V shed 3 bases and J shed 6 bases, with 11 bases lying between them. CDR3 length: 13 amino acids. CDR3 loop: CASSHEQGKTQYF. As DNA, the CDR3 is TGCGCCAGCAGTCATGAACAGGGAAAGACCCAGTACTTC.

CDR3 sequence (DNA): TGTGCCAGCAGTGCCAACAGGGGGCTCTACGAGCAGTACGTC. Translated, it gives CASSANRGLYEQYV. This rearrangement joins TRBV6-2 or TRBV6-3 to TRBJ2-7, with 9 bases fitting TRBD1. There are 14 residues in the CDR3. The germline CDR1 and CDR2 sequences are MNHEY and SVGEGT. The J segment lost 3 bases and the V segment lost 5 bases, leaving 5 bases of the junction unmatched.

The V gene is TRBV5-1, the J gene TRBJ1-1; D call uncertain. Germline V gene sequence: CDR1 SGHRS, CDR2 YFSETQ. The CDR3 is 14 residues long. Trimming pared 4 bases from V and 7 bases from J, leaving 17 bases between. The CDR3 nucleotides are TGCGCCAGCAGCGCCATGAGGGTTTTTGGTGAAGCTTTCTTT. It yields the protein CASSAMRVFGEAFF.

This sequence joins TRBV28 and TRBJ1-1; D is unresolved. Germline values: CDR1 MDHEN, CDR2 SYDVKM. CDR3 length: 12 amino acids. V lost 10 bases and J 1 base, leaving 10 bases between the germline ends. The CDR3 DNA follows: TGTGCCACTGTAGGATCGAACACTGAAGCTTTCTTT. Translated: CATVGSNTEAFF.

The V gene is TRBV6-2 or TRBV6-3, the J gene TRBJ2-3, with D possibly being TRBD2 (6 bases). The V and J ends lost 5 bases and 0 bases respectively, with 18 bases between them. The CDR3 has 17 amino acids. Germline V gives CDR1 MNHEY, CDR2 SVGEGT. CDR3 in DNA: TGTGCCAGCAGTCCCGGGGGATCTTTTTCTAGCACAGATACGCAGTATTTT. This encodes CASSPGGSFSSTDTQYF.

CDR3 sequence reads: CASSRGQNDEKLFF. The DNA of the CDR3 is TGTGCCAGCAGCCGGGGACAGAACGATGAAAAACTGTTTTTT. The rearrangement links TRBV7-9 to TRBJ1-4; TRBD1 aligns across 7 bases. CDR1 and CDR2 from the germline V gene are SEHNR and FQNEAQ (reference sequence). The CDR3 is 14 amino acids. Trimming removed 5 bases from V and 6 bases from J; junction bases left unmatched: 6.